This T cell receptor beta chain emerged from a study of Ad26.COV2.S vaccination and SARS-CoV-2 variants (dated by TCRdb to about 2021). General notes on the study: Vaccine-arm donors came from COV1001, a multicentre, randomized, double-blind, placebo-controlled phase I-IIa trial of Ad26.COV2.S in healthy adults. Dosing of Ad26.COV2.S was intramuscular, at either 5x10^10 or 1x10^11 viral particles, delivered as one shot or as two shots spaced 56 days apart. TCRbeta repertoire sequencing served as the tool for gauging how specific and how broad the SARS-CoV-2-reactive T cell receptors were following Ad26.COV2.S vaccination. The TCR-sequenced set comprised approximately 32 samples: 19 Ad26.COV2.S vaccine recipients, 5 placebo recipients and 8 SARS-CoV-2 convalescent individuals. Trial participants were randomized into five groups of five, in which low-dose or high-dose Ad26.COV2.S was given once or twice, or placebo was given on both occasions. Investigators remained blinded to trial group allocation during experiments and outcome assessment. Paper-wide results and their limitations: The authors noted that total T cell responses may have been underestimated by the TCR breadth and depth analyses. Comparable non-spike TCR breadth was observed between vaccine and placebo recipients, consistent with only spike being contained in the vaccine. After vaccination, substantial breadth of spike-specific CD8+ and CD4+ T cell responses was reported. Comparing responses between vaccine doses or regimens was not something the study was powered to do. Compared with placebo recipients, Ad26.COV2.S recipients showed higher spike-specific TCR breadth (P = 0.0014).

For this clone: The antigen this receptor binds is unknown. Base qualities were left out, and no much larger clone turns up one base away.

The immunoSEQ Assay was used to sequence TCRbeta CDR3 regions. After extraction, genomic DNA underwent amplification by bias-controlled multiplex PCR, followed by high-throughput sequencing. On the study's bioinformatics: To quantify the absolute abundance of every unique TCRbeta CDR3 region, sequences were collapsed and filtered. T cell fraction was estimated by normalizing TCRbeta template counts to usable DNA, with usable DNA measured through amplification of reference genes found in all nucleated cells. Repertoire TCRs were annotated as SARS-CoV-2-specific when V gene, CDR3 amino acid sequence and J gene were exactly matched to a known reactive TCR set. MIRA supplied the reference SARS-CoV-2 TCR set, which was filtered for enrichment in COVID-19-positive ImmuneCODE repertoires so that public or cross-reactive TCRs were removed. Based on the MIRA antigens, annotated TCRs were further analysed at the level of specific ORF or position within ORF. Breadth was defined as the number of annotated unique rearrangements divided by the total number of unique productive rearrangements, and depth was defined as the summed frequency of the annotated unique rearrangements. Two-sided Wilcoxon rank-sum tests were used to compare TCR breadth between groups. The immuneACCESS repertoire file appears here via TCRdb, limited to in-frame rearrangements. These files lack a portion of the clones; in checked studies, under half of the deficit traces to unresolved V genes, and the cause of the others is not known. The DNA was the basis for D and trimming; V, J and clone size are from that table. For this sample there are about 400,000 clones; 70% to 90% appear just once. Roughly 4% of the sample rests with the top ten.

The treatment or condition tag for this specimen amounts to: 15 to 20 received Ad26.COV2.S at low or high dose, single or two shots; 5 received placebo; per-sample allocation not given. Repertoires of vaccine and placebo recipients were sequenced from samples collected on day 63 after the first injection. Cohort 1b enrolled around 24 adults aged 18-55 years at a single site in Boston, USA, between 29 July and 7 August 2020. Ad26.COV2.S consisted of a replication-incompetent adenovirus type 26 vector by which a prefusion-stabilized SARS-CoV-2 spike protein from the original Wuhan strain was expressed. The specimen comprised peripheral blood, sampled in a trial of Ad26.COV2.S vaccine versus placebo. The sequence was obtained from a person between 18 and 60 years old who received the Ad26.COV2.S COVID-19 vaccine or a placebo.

The DNA reads as follows: TGTGCCAGTAGTATCCAGGGATTGGAGACCCAGTACTTC. Its protein is CASSIQGLETQYF. The chain was built from TRBV19 and TRBJ2-5, and possibly TRBD1, on 5 matching bases. The germline ends are 10 bases apart after V is trimmed by 3 bases and J by 5 bases. CDR1 is given as LNHDA and CDR2 as SQIVND, both from the germline V gene (reference sequence). Counted from cysteine to phenylalanine, this CDR3 has 13 amino acids. Only the CDR3 DNA stays, 39 bases, in frame from base 1.